Shown below are 7 T cell receptor beta chains from a single sample sequenced in a study of T cells in Graves' hyperthyroidism and ophthalmopathy. The TCR beta CDR3 regions underwent amplification using RNA transcripts as the source. A first-round RT-PCR of the TCR CDR3 used the HTBI primer set. Each CDR3 protein gets one entry after TCRdb re-called the multiplex PCR reads with MiXCR. The table shows 400,000 to 600,000 distinct CDR3 sequences, with 16% occurring only once. The sequenced material came from blood. The origin of the receptors is a woman aged 30 to 39 with Graves' ophthalmopathy.

This clonotype was seen a handful of times. The chain carries TRBV6-5 and TRBJ2-2; D perhaps matches TRBD1 (5 bases). The CDR3 has 17 amino acids. Germline values: CDR1 MNHEY, CDR2 SVGAGI. Trimming pared 0 bases from V and 2 bases from J, leaving 13 bases between. The CDR3 bases are TGTGCCAGCAGTTACTCGTTGGTACAGGTAAACACCGGGGAGCTGTTTTTT. Protein: CASSYSLVQVNTGELFF.

This clonotype was picked up many times. The chain joins TRBV12-3 or TRBV12-4 to TRBJ2-4, with D hard to call. This CDR3 has 13 amino acids. V lost 1 base, J lost 7 bases, and 8 bases lay in between. This CDR3 reads CASSLGTPNIQYF. The CDR3 nucleotides are TGTGCCAGCAGTTTAGGTACGCCGAACATTCAGTACTTC.

The V gene is TRBV5-4, the J gene TRBJ1-1; 7 bases agree with TRBD1. The V and J ends lost 3 bases and 1 base, in that order; junction bases with no gene match: 6. CDR1 and CDR2 from the germline V gene are SGHNT and YYREEE (reference sequence). CDR3 size: 15 residues. The DNA for the CDR3 is TGTGCCAGCAGCTATTACAGGGGAGGGAACACTGAAGCTTTCTTT. Protein sequence: CASSYYRGGNTEAFF. The full variable domain, its missing parts supplied by reference TRBV5-4 and TRBJ1-1, is ETGVTQSPTHLIKTRGQQVTLRCSSQSGHNTVSWYQQALGQGPQFIFQYYREEENGRGNFPPRFSGLQFPNYSSELNVNALELDDSALYLCASSYYRGGNTEAFFGQGTRLTVV.

The chain employs TRBV5-1 and TRBJ2-7; D may be TRBD1 (6 bases). V dropped 0 bases and J dropped 2 bases, with 9 bases sitting between them. The germline CDR1 and CDR2 sequences are SGHRS and YFSETQ. This CDR3 is 14 amino acids long. The chain's CDR3 is CASSLAQGPYEQYF. In DNA form, the CDR3 reads TGCGCCAGCAGCTTGGCACAGGGACCCTACGAGCAGTACTTC.

This clonotype has just a few counts. This chain joins TRBV5-1 and TRBJ1-1; 9 bases are a match to TRBD1. Trimming removed 3 bases from V and 0 bases from J; junction bases left unmatched: 3. Germline V gene sequence: CDR1 SGHRS, CDR2 YFSETQ. This CDR3 is 15 amino acids long. CDR3 in amino acids: CASSSGQGLNTEAFF. CDR3 bases: TGCGCCAGCAGCTCGGGACAGGGACTGAACACTGAAGCTTTCTTT. The complete variable domain, with remaining parts taken from reference TRBV5-1 and TRBJ1-1, reads KAGVTQTPRYLIKTRGQQVTLSCSPISGHRSVSWYQQTPGQGLQFLFEYFSETQRNKGNFPGRFSGRQFSNSRSEMNVSTLELGDSALYLCASSSGQGLNTEAFFGQGTRLTVV.

Ten or more counts support this clonotype. The V and J genes are TRBV3-1 and TRBJ2-1, with D possibly matching TRBD2 (6 bases). V lost 0 bases and J 0 bases, leaving 9 bases between the germline ends. The length of the CDR3 is 16 residues. Germline loops: CDR1 LGHDT, CDR2 YNNKEL (reference sequence). The CDR3 reads CASSQEGTYSYNEQFF. The CDR3 nucleotides are TGTGCCAGCAGCCAAGAAGGGACTTACTCCTACAATGAGCAGTTCTTC.

In this sample, this clonotype turned up a few times. The rearrangement uses TRBV12-3 or TRBV12-4 and TRBJ2-3, with D perhaps matching TRBD1 or TRBD2 (5 bases each). CDR3 size: 17 residues. Trimming took 7 bases from V and 2 from J, leaving 22 bases between them. The CDR3 DNA sequence: TGTGCCAGCACCACTCCTCGGGGCAACGAGAACACAGATACGCAGTATTTT. Translated: CASTTPRGNENTDTQYF.